Below, 29 T cell receptor beta chains from the same sample are listed, as sequenced in a study of shared clonotypes between healthy human individuals. The data were produced by immunoSEQ multiplex PCR, yet TCRdb's version contains in-frame clones alone and is incomplete. The table has about 990,000 clones, approximately 80% seen once. The specimen was memory CD4+ T cells from PBMCs. Sample subset: CD45RA-negative fraction. Receptor source: a man aged 18 to 29 in good health. Some clones in this sample may be carry-over from other donors' samples.

This rearrangement joins TRBV19 to TRBJ1-2; no clear D. V gave up 4 bases and J gave up 5 bases, with 8 bases separating them. The V gene's germline CDR1 is LNHDA and CDR2 SQIVND (reference sequence). The CDR3 loop spans 12 amino acids. CDR3 amino acids: CASSRMGYGYTF. In DNA form, the CDR3 reads TGTGCCAGTAGTAGGATGGGTTATGGCTACACCTTC.

The J gene is TRBJ1-4, the V gene TRBV18; D remains ambiguous. Germline CDR1 and CDR2: KGHSH and LQKENI. Trimming shortened V by 3 bases and J by 4 bases, and 9 bases separated the two germline ends. The CDR3 is made up of 14 amino acids. This CDR3 is CASSPVRINEKLFF. CDR3 DNA sequence: TGTGCCAGCTCACCTGTGAGGATTAATGAAAAACTGTTTTTT.

This clone came up many times. This chain uses TRBV7-6 with TRBJ1-5, with unresolved D. The CDR3 contains 12 residues. CDR1 is SGHVS and CDR2 is FNYEAQ in the germline V gene. Between the trimmed V and J ends, which lost 5 bases and 9 bases, there was a span of 11 bases. This CDR3 reads CASSQSLGPQHF. The CDR3 region has the DNA TGTGCCAGCAGCCAATCACTGGGGCCCCAGCATTTT.

This chain links TRBV5-6 with TRBJ2-1; D not certain. V lost 0 bases to trimming and J lost 3 bases, with 4 bases between them. The germline CDR1 and CDR2 sequences are SGHDT and YYEEEE. The CDR3 is 13 amino acids. CDR3 protein: CASSLALYNEQFF. The CDR3 DNA reads TGTGCCAGCAGCTTGGCCCTCTACAATGAGCAGTTCTTC.

As regards this clone: Other DNA sequences in this sample translate to the same CDR3. The chain recombines TRBV7-2 with TRBJ2-5, with TRBD1 matching over 11 bases. After removal of 2 bases from V and 5 bases from J, the junction contained 1 base not matched to a gene. The germline CDR1 and CDR2 sequences are SGHTA and FQGNSA. This CDR3 has 14 amino acids. CDR3 nucleotide sequence: TGTGCCAGCAGCTTAAGGGACAGGGGGGAGACCCAGTACTTC. The encoded protein is CASSLRDRGETQYF. Looking up the rest from reference TRBV7-2 and TRBJ2-5 gives the full variable domain: GAGVSQSPSNKVTEKGKDVELRCDPISGHTALYWYRQSLGQGLEFLIYFQGNSAPDKSGLPSDRFSAERTGGSVSTLTIQRTQQEDSAVYLCASSLRDRGETQYFGPGTRLLVL.

This clone was seen a handful of times. This chain links TRBV5-4 with TRBJ2-1; TRBD2 aligns across 12 bases. The trim removed 4 bases at V and 4 bases at J, leaving 6 bases unmatched. CDR3 length equals 16 residues. CDR1 SGHNT and CDR2 YYREEE come from the germline V gene (reference sequence). Written as DNA, the CDR3 is TGTGCCAGCAGCGACCGGACTAGCGGGGTTTACAATGAGCAGTTCTTC. This gives the protein CASSDRTSGVYNEQFF.

The chain joins TRBV6-6 to TRBJ2-1; 8 bases match TRBD1. Germline V lookup: CDR1 MNHNY, CDR2 SVGAGI (reference sequence). Germline trimming cut 2 bases from V and 4 bases from J; bases unmatched to any gene: 7. This CDR3 contains 16 residues. The CDR3 DNA is TGTGCCAGCAGTTACCGCCCCGGGACAGGTTACAATGAGCAGTTCTTC. It is translated as CASSYRPGTGYNEQFF.

This chain links TRBV7-9 with TRBJ1-2, with D possibly matching TRBD1 (6 bases). Trimming shortened V by 5 bases and J by 8 bases, and 30 bases separated the two germline ends. The CDR3 extends over 18 amino acids. Germline CDR1 reads SEHNR; CDR2 reads FQNEAQ (reference sequence). The CDR3 sequence is CASSPNGWGLTNDWGYTF. The CDR3 DNA reads as TGTGCCAGCAGCCCAAACGGCTGGGGGCTTACGAACGACTGGGGCTACACCTTC.

The V gene is TRBV2, the J gene TRBJ1-4, with D unclear. The V gene lost 5 bases and the J gene lost 7 bases, with 14 bases spanning the gap. The CDR3 contains 14 residues. CDR1 and CDR2 from the germline V gene are SNHLY and FYNNEI. CDR3 nucleotides: TGTGCCAGCAGTCGAACCGACACGTTTGAAAAACTGTTTTTT. Its protein is CASSRTDTFEKLFF.

CDR3 sequence (DNA): TGCGCCAGCAGCCAACGAATGGGGAGCGATGAGCAGTTCTTC. This sequence encodes CASSQRMGSDEQFF. This chain uses TRBV4-1 with TRBJ2-1; possible D gene TRBD2, 5 bases. V dropped 2 bases and J dropped 8 bases, with 13 bases sitting between them. The CDR3 length is 14 residues. Germline values: CDR1 MGHRA, CDR2 YSYEKL.

Turning to this clone: A much larger clone lies one base from this, so it may be a read error. V gene TRBV7-9 combines with J gene TRBJ2-2, with TRBD1 identical over 9 bases. V trimming: 5 bases; J trimming: 3 bases; junction bases outside the gene matches: 1. CDR3 length: 14 residues. Germline V gene lookup returns CDR1 SEHNR and CDR2 FQNEAQ (reference sequence). DNA for the CDR3: TGTGCCAGCAGCCGGACAGGGGACACCGGGGAGCTGTTTTTT. Translation: CASSRTGDTGELFF. The full variable domain, its missing parts supplied by reference TRBV7-9 and TRBJ2-2, is DTGVSQNPRHKITKRGQNVTFRCDPISEHNRLYWYRQTLGQGPEFLTYFQNEAQLEKSRLLSDRFSAERPKGSFSTLEIQRTEQGDSAMYLCASSRTGDTGELFFGEGSRLTVL.

The V call is TRBV4-2, the J call TRBJ1-4; D not certain. With 0 bases removed from V and 10 bases from J, the gap between germline ends came to 12 bases. This CDR3 has 14 amino acids. CDR1 and CDR2 from the germline V gene are LGHNA and YNFKEQ. CDR3 DNA: TGTGCCAGCAGCCAAGATAGGGTTCTGGGAAAACTGTTTTTT. This codes for CASSQDRVLGKLFF.

This clone was seen a handful of times. This sequence joins TRBV2 and TRBJ1-2; D gene uncertain. Per germline, CDR1 SNHLY and CDR2 FYNNEI. V was clipped by 4 bases and J by 0 bases, with 6 bases between them. This CDR3 is 13 amino acids long. The CDR3 nucleotides are TGTGCCAGCAGTGTGACGGCTAACTATGGCTACACCTTC. Translating it yields CASSVTANYGYTF.

The rearrangement joins TRBV11-2 to TRBJ1-1, with TRBD1 matching over 7 bases. Unmatched junction bases numbered 13, after V lost 6 bases and J lost 6 bases. This CDR3 is 15 amino acids long. Germline values: CDR1 SGHAT, CDR2 FQNNGV. The CDR3 is CASRSSTGKGAEAFF. The CDR3 DNA reads as TGTGCCAGCAGAAGTTCGACAGGGAAGGGCGCTGAAGCTTTCTTT.

This chain uses TRBV18 with TRBJ2-1; a possible D gene is TRBD2 (7 bases). The germline V gene has CDR1 KGHSH and CDR2 LQKENI. The CDR3 length is 15 residues. The germline V and J ends were trimmed by 3 bases and 7 bases, with 16 bases remaining between them. CDR3 protein: CASSPILAGANEQFF. In DNA, the CDR3 is TGTGCCAGCTCACCCATCCTCGCGGGGGCGAATGAGCAGTTCTTC.

The chain uses TRBV6-6 and TRBJ1-2, with D possibly matching TRBD1 (6 bases). Germline V gives CDR1 MNHNY, CDR2 SVGAGI (reference sequence). This CDR3 region has 13 residues. The V end lost 4 bases, the J end lost 7 bases, and 13 bases lay between the germline ends. CDR3 DNA: TGTGCCAGCAGTTTAACAGGGAGCGCTGGCTACACCTTC. It yields the protein CASSLTGSAGYTF.

The chain uses TRBV7-7 and TRBJ2-5; 7 bases are shared with TRBD2. The CDR3 is 15 amino acids. J lost 7 bases, V lost 5 bases, and 13 bases had no gene match. Looked up from germline, CDR1 is SSHAT and CDR2 is FNYEAQ (reference sequence). CDR3 amino acids: CASSKQRGEIGTQYF. As DNA, the CDR3 is TGTGCCAGCAGCAAGCAGCGGGGTGAGATCGGGACCCAGTACTTC.

Of note for this clone: The sample contains more than one DNA sequence encoding this CDR3. This chain uses TRBV7-6 with TRBJ2-7, with D perhaps TRBD2 (5 bases). Germline V gene lookup returns CDR1 SGHVS and CDR2 FNYEAQ. CDR3 length: 15 residues. V lost 0 bases, J lost 0 bases, and 9 bases lay in between. The CDR3 DNA sequence: TGTGCCAGCAGCTTAGCTTCAGGAGGCTCCTACGAGCAGTACTTC. Translated, it gives CASSLASGGSYEQYF.

The rearrangement joins TRBV27 to TRBJ2-1, with 10 bases fitting TRBD1. The CDR3 has 17 residues. V lost 4 bases to trimming and J lost 8 bases; unmatched junction nucleotides: 14. Germline V CDR1 and CDR2: MNHEY, SMNVEV (reference sequence). This chain's CDR3 is CASSWGVRGQGRDEQFF. The CDR3 DNA is TGTGCCAGCAGTTGGGGGGTTAGGGGACAGGGGAGAGATGAGCAGTTCTTC.

On this clone itself: The sample contains more than one DNA sequence encoding this CDR3. The chain uses TRBV4-2 and TRBJ1-2; D remains ambiguous. The germline V gene encodes CDR1 LGHNA and CDR2 YNFKEQ. V was pared by 4 bases and J by 6 bases, with 12 bases between. This CDR3 spans 13 amino acids. DNA of the CDR3: TGTGCCAGCAGCCCCGGGAGGGTGGATGGCTACACCTTC. Translation gives CASSPGRVDGYTF.

This chain links TRBV6-5 with TRBJ2-5; D gene unclear. The germline V gene encodes CDR1 MNHEY and CDR2 SVGAGI. This CDR3 comprises 15 residues. With 0 bases removed from V and 4 bases from J, the gap between germline ends came to 12 bases. CDR3 nucleotide sequence: TGTGCCAGCAGTTACTCGGTCCCCGGATTAGAGACCCAGTACTTC. This encodes CASSYSVPGLETQYF.

The table lists this clone with a few counts. The chain's CDR3 is CASIRGHLNTEAFF. The CDR3 DNA is TGTGCCAGCATTAGAGGACACCTGAACACTGAAGCTTTCTTT. V gene TRBV28 combines with J gene TRBJ1-1, with D possibly TRBD1 on 5 matching bases. CDR1 MDHEN and CDR2 SYDVKM come from the germline V gene. This CDR3 is built from 14 residues. V shed 7 bases and J shed 0 bases, with 12 bases lying between them.

Ten or more counts support this clone. The chain uses TRBV5-1 and TRBJ2-7; 13 bases are shared with TRBD2. Germline loops: CDR1 SGHRS, CDR2 YFSETQ. V lost 1 base to trimming and J lost 4 bases; unmatched junction nucleotides: 14. The CDR3 runs to 19 residues. CDR3 protein: CASSLTGTSGIKVPYEQYF. As DNA, the CDR3 is TGCGCCAGCAGCTTGACCGGGACTAGCGGGATTAAGGTTCCATACGAGCAGTACTTC.

The chain joins TRBV5-1 to TRBJ2-3; D is undetermined. This CDR3 has 15 residues. The V end was cut by 0 bases, the J end by 1 base, with 9 bases between. The germline V gene has CDR1 SGHRS and CDR2 YFSETQ. This chain's CDR3 is CASSLAVPGTDTQYF. The CDR3 DNA sequence: TGCGCCAGCAGCTTGGCAGTCCCGGGCACAGATACGCAGTATTTT.

In its sample, this clone was seen a few times. The chain links TRBV20-1 to TRBJ1-1; the D is unclear. Germline assignment: CDR1 DFQATT and CDR2 SNEGSKA (reference sequence). The CDR3 runs to 11 residues. Trimming shortened V by 3 bases and J by 7 bases, and 9 bases separated the two germline ends. The CDR3: CSARQDVEAFF. The DNA for the CDR3 is TGCAGTGCTAGGCAGGATGTTGAAGCTTTCTTT.

The V call is TRBV28, the J call TRBJ1-5; unclear D gene. Germline CDR1 and CDR2: MDHEN and SYDVKM. Trimming left V 6 bases short and J 9 bases short, with 9 bases between. CDR3 length: 11 residues. The CDR3 nucleotides read TGTGCCAGCAGCCCCGGGTGGCCCCAGCATTTT. It is translated as CASSPGWPQHF.

J is TRBJ2-7 and V is TRBV14; 10 bases fit TRBD1. CDR1 is SGHDN and CDR2 is FVKESK in the germline V gene. V shed 4 bases and J 3 bases; nucleotides not matched to a gene: 6. The CDR3 length is 15 residues. The CDR3 DNA is TGTGCCAGCAGCCCAAGGGACAGGGGATTCTACGAGCAGTACTTC. Residues: CASSPRDRGFYEQYF.

The V gene is TRBV29-1, the J gene TRBJ2-7; possible D gene TRBD1, 6 bases. Germline V gene sequence: CDR1 SQVTM, CDR2 ANQGSEA. V was clipped by 7 bases and J by 2 bases, with 12 bases between them. This CDR3 spans 12 amino acids. CDR3 sequence reads: CSARDTTYEQYF. For the CDR3, the DNA is TGCAGCGCCCGGGACACCACCTACGAGCAGTACTTC.

The V and J genes are TRBV5-1 and TRBJ2-1, with a weak D call TRBD2 (5 bases). This CDR3 comprises 14 residues. V was cut by 0 bases and J by 7 bases, with 11 bases left in between. CDR1 is SGHRS and CDR2 is YFSETQ in the germline V gene. CDR3 amino acids: CASSLGGRINEQFF. CDR3 coding DNA: TGCGCCAGCAGCTTGGGAGGGAGAATAAATGAGCAGTTCTTC.